A selection of T cell receptor beta chains follows, all from one sample in a study of shared clonotypes between healthy human individuals. Using immunoSEQ multiplex PCR, the repertoire was profiled, and TCRdb retains in-frame clones only, with some absent. The sample consists of millions of clones, approximately 95% of them appearing once. The sequenced material came from naive CD8+ T cells sorted from blood. These receptors originate from a man aged 18 to 35 in good health. Each CDR3 is given with its conserved first and last residue. Fields, in order: D gene, clone size, V gene, J gene, CDR3 protein, CDR3 DNA. A D gene is named only where the DNA matches it firmly. Some rows have no size entry. The others give once, few or many, or a class for an expanded clone.

>NA|NA|TRBV19|TRBJ1-6
CASQFAQDYNSPLHF
TGTGCCAGTCAATTTGCCCAGGACTATAATTCACCCCTCCACTTT
>TRBD1|many|TRBV28|TRBJ2-1
CASSSRTGGTFNEQFF
TGTGCCAGCAGTTCTCGGACAGGGGGCACTTTCAATGAGCAGTTCTTC
>TRBD1|NA|TRBV15|TRBJ2-7
CATSRHPWDRGSYEQYF
TGTGCCACCAGCAGACATCCATGGGACAGGGGGTCCTACGAGCAGTACTTC
>NA|NA|TRBV27|TRBJ2-1
CASSLSGRHNEQFF
TGTGCCAGCAGTTTATCAGGGCGTCACAATGAGCAGTTCTTC
>NA|NA|TRBV7-9|TRBJ2-3
CASSSWRESDTQYF
TGTGCCAGCAGCTCATGGCGGGAATCAGATACGCAGTATTTT
>NA|NA|TRBV27|TRBJ2-2
CASSLGGAHTGELFF
TGTGCCAGCAGTTTGGGGGGGGCGCATACCGGGGAGCTGTTTTTT
>NA|NA|TRBV10-2|TRBJ2-7
CASTKTGQGAYEQYF
TGCGCCAGCACCAAGACCGGGCAAGGCGCCTACGAGCAGTACTTC
>TRBD2|NA|TRBV9|TRBJ2-2
CASSGSSGRAGELFF
TGTGCCAGCAGCGGCTCTAGCGGGAGGGCCGGGGAGCTGTTTTTT
>NA|NA|TRBV13|TRBJ2-7
CASSPPVRRWEQYF
TGTGCCAGCAGCCCCCCCGTTAGGAGGTGGGAGCAGTACTTC
>TRBD2|NA|TRBV28|TRBJ2-3
CASSFLAESTDTQYF
TGTGCCAGCAGTTTCCTAGCGGAGAGCACAGATACGCAGTATTTT
>NA|NA|TRBV27|TRBJ2-2
CASTSLPRGRAVGELFF
TGTGCCAGCACCTCCCTCCCCAGGGGGAGGGCCGTCGGGGAGCTGTTTTTT
>NA|NA|TRBV7-9|TRBJ1-4
CASSLSWDGEKLFF
TGTGCCAGCAGCTTATCATGGGACGGGGAAAAACTGTTTTTT
>NA|NA|TRBV27|TRBJ1-2
CASSLVSTGLYYGYTF
TGTGCCAGCAGTTTAGTATCCACAGGGCTGTACTATGGCTACACCTTC
>NA|NA|TRBV6-1|TRBJ1-2
CASSLELDGYTF
TGTGCCAGCAGTTTAGAATTAGATGGCTACACCTTC
>TRBD1|NA|TRBV9|TRBJ2-7
CASSATGTGGSYEQYF
TGTGCCAGCAGCGCAACCGGGACAGGGGGCTCCTACGAGCAGTACTTC
>TRBD2|NA|TRBV7-8|TRBJ2-1
CASSLLGSGNTYNEQFF
TGTGCCAGCAGCTTACTAGGAAGCGGGAATACCTACAATGAGCAGTTCTTC
>NA|NA|TRBV6-1|TRBJ2-7
CASSESFGAYEQYF
TGTGCCAGCAGTGAATCGTTCGGAGCCTACGAGCAGTACTTC
>NA|NA|TRBV19|TRBJ2-2
CATLGIANTGELFF
TGTGCCACCCTCGGGATAGCGAACACCGGGGAGCTGTTTTTT
>NA|NA|TRBV5-1|TRBJ2-3
CASSSYGVADTQYF
TGCGCCAGCAGCTCGTACGGGGTTGCAGATACGCAGTATTTT
>NA|NA|TRBV9|TRBJ1-2
CASSVGENYGYTF
TGTGCCAGCAGCGTAGGGGAGAACTATGGCTACACCTTC
>NA|NA|TRBV6-5|TRBJ2-7
CASSYGAGDEQYF
TGTGCCAGCAGTTACGGGGCAGGGGACGAGCAGTACTTC
>NA|NA|TRBV2|TRBJ2-5
CASSEGWEGQETQYF
TGTGCCAGCAGTGAAGGGTGGGAAGGGCAAGAGACCCAGTACTTC
>NA|NA|TRBV9|TRBJ2-1
CASSVDSGLGDEQFF
TGTGCCAGCAGCGTAGATTCGGGTTTAGGGGATGAGCAGTTCTTC
>NA|NA|TRBV19|TRBJ1-3
CASSILSSGNTIYF
TGTGCCAGTAGTATACTGTCCTCTGGAAACACCATATATTTT
>NA|NA|TRBV27|TRBJ2-7
CASSLVGSSYEQYF
TGTGCCAGCAGTTTGGTCGGTAGCTCCTACGAGCAGTACTTC
>NA|NA|TRBV28|TRBJ1-5
CASRWENSNQPQHF
TGTGCCAGCAGGTGGGAGAATAGCAATCAGCCCCAGCATTTT
>TRBD1|NA|TRBV5-4|TRBJ1-4
CASSYSGGEKLFF
TGTGCCAGCAGTTACTCAGGGGGTGAAAAACTGTTTTTT
>NA|NA|TRBV19|TRBJ2-2
CASSIRKQNTGELFF
TGTGCCAGTAGTATACGGAAACAGAACACCGGGGAGCTGTTTTTT
>TRBD2|NA|TRBV7-2|TRBJ2-5
CASSHPGLAEFQETQYF
TGTGCCAGCAGCCACCCAGGACTAGCGGAGTTCCAAGAGACCCAGTACTTC
>TRBD2|NA|TRBV5-6|TRBJ2-5
CASSLKAGGRETQYF
TGTGCCAGCAGCTTGAAAGCGGGGGGGCGGGAGACCCAGTACTTC
>NA|NA|TRBV9|TRBJ2-7
CASSPGLYEQYF
TGTGCCAGCAGCCCCGGTCTGTACGAGCAGTACTTC
>TRBD2|NA|TRBV4-1|TRBJ2-1
CASRLSSGGGYEQFF
TGCGCCAGCAGACTCTCTAGCGGGGGGGGATATGAGCAGTTCTTC
>NA|once|TRBV6-5|TRBJ2-1
CASSYAESYNEQFF
TGTGCCAGCAGTTACGCGGAGTCCTACAATGAGCAGTTCTTC
>NA|NA|TRBV6-1|TRBJ2-2
CASSELWAATGELFF
TGTGCCAGCAGTGAACTTTGGGCGGCCACCGGGGAGCTGTTTTTT
>TRBD2|NA|TRBV5-8|TRBJ2-5
CASSSGTSEGETQYF
TGTGCCAGCAGCTCCGGGACTAGTGAGGGGGAGACCCAGTACTTC
>NA|once|TRBV5-5|TRBJ1-1
CASSLGFQDGYEAFF
TGTGCCAGCAGCTTGGGATTCCAGGACGGTTATGAAGCTTTCTTT
>TRBD1|NA|TRBV28|TRBJ2-5
CASSPTGGFIETQYF
TGTGCCAGCAGCCCGACAGGGGGGTTTATAGAGACCCAGTACTTC
>NA|NA|TRBV10-1|TRBJ1-5
CASRGDLINQPQHF
TGCGCCAGCAGGGGGGACCTAATCAATCAGCCCCAGCATTTT
>NA|NA|TRBV2|TRBJ2-3
CASTSDLGGTDTQYF
TGTGCCAGCACCTCGGACCTGGGTGGCACAGATACGCAGTATTTT
>NA|NA|TRBV7-6|TRBJ1-6
CASSLVWTQDSPLHF
TGTGCCAGCAGCTTAGTCTGGACACAAGATTCACCCCTCCACTTT
>NA|NA|TRBV19|TRBJ2-2
CASINGNPGELFF
TGTGCCAGTATAAACGGGAATCCCGGGGAGCTGTTTTTT
>TRBD2|NA|TRBV7-9|TRBJ2-7
CASSGSGTSGTPYEQYF
TGTGCCAGCAGCGGATCCGGGACTAGCGGGACCCCCTACGAGCAGTACTTC
>NA|NA|TRBV11-2|TRBJ1-6
CASSFRGLNSPLHF
TGTGCCAGCAGCTTTCGAGGGTTAAATTCACCCCTCCACTTT
>TRBD2|NA|TRBV7-9|TRBJ2-7
CASSSSGRAYEQYF
TGTGCCAGCAGCTCTAGCGGGAGGGCGTACGAGCAGTACTTC
>TRBD2|NA|TRBV7-7|TRBJ2-1
CASRRDLDRGTSGSSYNEQFF
TGTGCTAGCAGACGAGACTTGGACAGGGGGACTAGCGGGAGCTCCTACAATGAGCAGTTCTTC
>NA|NA|TRBV4-1|TRBJ2-7
CASSQVAGMEYF
TGCGCCAGCAGCCAAGTCGCAGGGATGGAGTACTTC
>NA|NA|TRBV7-9|TRBJ2-5
CASSLQHETQYF
TGTGCCAGCAGCTTACAGCACGAGACCCAGTACTTC
>NA|NA|TRBV5-1|TRBJ2-7
CASSPQGTGPYEQYF
TGCGCCAGCAGTCCTCAAGGAACCGGCCCCTACGAGCAGTACTTC
>NA|NA|TRBV5-6|TRBJ2-2
CASSLGIGELFF
TGTGCCAGCAGCTTGGGTATCGGGGAGCTGTTTTTT